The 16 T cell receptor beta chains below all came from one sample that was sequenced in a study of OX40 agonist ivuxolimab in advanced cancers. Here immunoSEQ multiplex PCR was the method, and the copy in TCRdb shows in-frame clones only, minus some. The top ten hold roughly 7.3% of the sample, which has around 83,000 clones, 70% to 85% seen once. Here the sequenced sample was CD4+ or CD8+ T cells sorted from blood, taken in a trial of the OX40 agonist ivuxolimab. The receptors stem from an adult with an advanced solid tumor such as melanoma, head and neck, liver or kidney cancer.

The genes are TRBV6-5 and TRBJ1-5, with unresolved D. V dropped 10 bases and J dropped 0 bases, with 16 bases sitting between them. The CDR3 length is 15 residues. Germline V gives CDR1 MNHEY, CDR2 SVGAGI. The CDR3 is CATSRSRNSNQPQHF. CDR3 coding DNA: TGTGCCACCTCCCGCTCTCGTAATAGCAATCAGCCCCAGCATTTT.

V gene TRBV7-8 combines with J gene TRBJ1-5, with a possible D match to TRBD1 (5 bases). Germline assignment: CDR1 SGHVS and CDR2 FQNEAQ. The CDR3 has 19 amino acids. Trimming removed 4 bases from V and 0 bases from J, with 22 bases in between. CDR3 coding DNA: TGTGCCAGCAGCTCATCCGAGGGGACGCGCGGTTATAGCAATCAGCCCCAGCATTTT. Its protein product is CASSSSEGTRGYSNQPQHF.

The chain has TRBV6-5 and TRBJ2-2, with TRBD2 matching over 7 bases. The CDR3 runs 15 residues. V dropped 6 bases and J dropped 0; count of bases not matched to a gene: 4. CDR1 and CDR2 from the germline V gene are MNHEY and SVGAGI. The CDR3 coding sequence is TGTGCCAGCAGAACAAGCGGGACGAACACCGGGGAGCTGTTTTTT. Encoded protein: CASRTSGTNTGELFF.

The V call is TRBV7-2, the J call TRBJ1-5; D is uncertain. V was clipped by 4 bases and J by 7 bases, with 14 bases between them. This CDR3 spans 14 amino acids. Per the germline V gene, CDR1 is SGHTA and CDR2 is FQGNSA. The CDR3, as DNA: TGTGCCAGCAGCTCCGTCGGTAGTCGGCAGCCCCAGCATTTT. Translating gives CASSSVGSRQPQHF.

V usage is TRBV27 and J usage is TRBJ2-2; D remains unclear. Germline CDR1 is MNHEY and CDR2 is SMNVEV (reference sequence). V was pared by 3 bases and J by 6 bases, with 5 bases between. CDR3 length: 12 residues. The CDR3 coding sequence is TGTGCCAGCAGTTTCTATGCCGGGGAGCTGTTTTTT. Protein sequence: CASSFYAGELFF.

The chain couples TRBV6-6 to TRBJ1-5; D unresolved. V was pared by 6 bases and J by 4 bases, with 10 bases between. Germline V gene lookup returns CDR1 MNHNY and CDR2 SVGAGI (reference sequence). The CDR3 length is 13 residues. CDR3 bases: TGTGCCAGCAGACGGACGGAAAATCAGCCCCAGCATTTT. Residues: CASRRTENQPQHF.

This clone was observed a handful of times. The CDR3 DNA follows: TGTGCCAGCAGTGGCGGGGGCGGTAGCAATCAGCCCCAGCATTTT. Translating it yields CASSGGGGSNQPQHF. The chain couples TRBV2 to TRBJ1-5, with D tentatively TRBD1 (6 bases). V was clipped by 4 bases and J by 0 bases, with 10 bases between them. The CDR3 sequence is 15 residues long. Germline assignment: CDR1 SNHLY and CDR2 FYNNEI.

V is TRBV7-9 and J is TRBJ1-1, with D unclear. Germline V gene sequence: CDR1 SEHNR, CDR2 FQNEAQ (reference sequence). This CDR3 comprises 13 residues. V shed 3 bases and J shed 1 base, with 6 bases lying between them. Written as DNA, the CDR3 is TGTGCCAGCAGCTTTGGAACGAACACTGAAGCTTTCTTT. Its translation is CASSFGTNTEAFF.

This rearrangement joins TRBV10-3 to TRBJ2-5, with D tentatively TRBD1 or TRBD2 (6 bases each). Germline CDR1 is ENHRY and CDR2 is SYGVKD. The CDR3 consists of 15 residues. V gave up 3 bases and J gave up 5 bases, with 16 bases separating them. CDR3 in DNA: TGTGCCATCAGTGAAAGGGGGGCTCTCGGGGAGACCCAGTACTTC. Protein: CAISERGALGETQYF.

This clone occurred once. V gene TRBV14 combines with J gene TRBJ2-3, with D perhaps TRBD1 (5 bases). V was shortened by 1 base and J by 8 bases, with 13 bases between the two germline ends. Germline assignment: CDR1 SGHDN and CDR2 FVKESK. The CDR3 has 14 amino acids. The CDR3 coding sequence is TGTGCCAGCAGCCAAGGAGCAGGGATTGGTACGCAGTATTTT. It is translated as CASSQGAGIGTQYF.

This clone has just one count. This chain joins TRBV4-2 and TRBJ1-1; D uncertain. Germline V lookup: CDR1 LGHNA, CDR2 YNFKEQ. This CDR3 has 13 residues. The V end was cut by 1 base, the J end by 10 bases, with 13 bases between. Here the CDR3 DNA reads TGTGCCAGCAGCCAAGCGGGCCTCACGAGAGCTTTCTTT. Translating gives CASSQAGLTRAFF.

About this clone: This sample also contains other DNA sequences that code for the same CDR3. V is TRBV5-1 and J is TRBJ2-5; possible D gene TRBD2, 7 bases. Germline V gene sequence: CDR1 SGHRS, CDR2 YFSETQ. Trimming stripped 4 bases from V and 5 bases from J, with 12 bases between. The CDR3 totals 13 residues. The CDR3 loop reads CASSLGGGETQYF. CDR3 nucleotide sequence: TGCGCCAGCAGCCTGGGGGGGGGCGAGACCCAGTACTTC.

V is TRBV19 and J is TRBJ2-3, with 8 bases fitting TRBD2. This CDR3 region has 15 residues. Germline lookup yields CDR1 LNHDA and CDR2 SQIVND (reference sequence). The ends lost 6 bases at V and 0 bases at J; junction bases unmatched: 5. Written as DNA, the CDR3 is TGTGCCAGTAGAAAAGCGGGAGCGAGCACAGATACGCAGTATTTT. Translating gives CASRKAGASTDTQYF.

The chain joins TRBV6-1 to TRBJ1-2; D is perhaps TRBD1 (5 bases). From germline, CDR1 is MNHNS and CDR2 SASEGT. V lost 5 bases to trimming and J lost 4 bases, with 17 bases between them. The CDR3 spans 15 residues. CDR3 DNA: TGTGCCAGCAGTACTGGGCAGGGCCGGAGCTATGGCTACACCTTC. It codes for CASSTGQGRSYGYTF.

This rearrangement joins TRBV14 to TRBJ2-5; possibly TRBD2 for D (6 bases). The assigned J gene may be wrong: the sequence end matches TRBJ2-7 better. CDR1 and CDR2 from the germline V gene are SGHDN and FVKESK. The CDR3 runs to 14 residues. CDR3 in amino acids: CASSQGRGPYEQYF. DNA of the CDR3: TGTGCCAGCAGCCAGGGGCGGGGACCCTACGAGCAGTACTTC.

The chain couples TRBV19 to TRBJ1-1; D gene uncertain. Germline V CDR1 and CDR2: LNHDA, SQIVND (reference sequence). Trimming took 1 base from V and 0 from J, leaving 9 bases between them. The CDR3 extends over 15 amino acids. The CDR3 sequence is CASSIGAKMNTEAFF. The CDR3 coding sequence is TGTGCCAGTAGTATAGGGGCGAAAATGAACACTGAAGCTTTCTTT.